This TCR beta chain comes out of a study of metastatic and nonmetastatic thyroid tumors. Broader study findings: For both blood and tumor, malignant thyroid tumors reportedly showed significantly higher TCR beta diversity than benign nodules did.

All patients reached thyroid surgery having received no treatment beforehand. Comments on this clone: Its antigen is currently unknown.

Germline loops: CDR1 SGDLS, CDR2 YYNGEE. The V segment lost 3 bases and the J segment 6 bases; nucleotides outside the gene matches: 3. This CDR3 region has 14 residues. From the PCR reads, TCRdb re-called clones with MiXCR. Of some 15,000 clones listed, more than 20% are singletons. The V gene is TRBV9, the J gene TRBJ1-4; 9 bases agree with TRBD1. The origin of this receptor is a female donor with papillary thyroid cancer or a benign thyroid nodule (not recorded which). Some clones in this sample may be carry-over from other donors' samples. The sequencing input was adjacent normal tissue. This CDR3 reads CASSGQGGDEKLFF. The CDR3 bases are TGTGCCAGCAGCGGACAGGGGGGGGATGAAAAACTGTTTTTT.